The 27 T cell receptor beta chains below were found in one sample sequenced in a study of blood T cell repertoires in COVID-19. Produced via immunoSEQ multiplex PCR; TCRdb's table is partial and in-frame only. This table has under 400,000 clones, 85% to 90% appearing once. The sequenced sample consisted of peripheral blood. The receptors originated from a woman in her twenties or thirties with COVID-19, enrolled during active disease.

This clone was seen at least ten times. J is TRBJ2-3 and V is TRBV5-1; a possible D gene is TRBD2 (5 bases). Trimming cost V 1 base and J 0 bases, with 18 bases left between them. The CDR3 length is 18 residues. CDR1 is SGHRS, CDR2 YFSETQ, per germline. CDR3 sequence reads: CASSLIPVRALSTDTQYF. CDR3 nucleotide sequence: TGCGCCAGCAGCTTGATCCCGGTGCGGGCCTTAAGCACAGATACGCAGTATTTT. The full variable domain, completed using reference TRBV5-1 and TRBJ2-3, is KAGVTQTPRYLIKTRGQQVTLSCSPISGHRSVSWYQQTPGQGLQFLFEYFSETQRNKGNFPGRFSGRQFSNSRSEMNVSTLELGDSALYLCASSLIPVRALSTDTQYFGPGTRLTVL.

This clone was seen just once. The gene calls are TRBV7-9 and TRBJ2-3; D unclear. CDR1 and CDR2 (germline): SEHNR, FQNEAQ (reference sequence). V lost 3 bases to trimming and J lost 0 bases, with 4 bases between them. The CDR3 runs 13 residues. The CDR3 DNA is TGTGCCAGCAGCTTCATGAGCACAGATACGCAGTATTTT. Amino acid sequence: CASSFMSTDTQYF.

This clone was found once. The chain has TRBV19 and TRBJ1-5; D may be TRBD1 (5 bases). V was shortened by 3 bases and J by 3 bases, with 12 bases between the two germline ends. In germline, CDR1 is LNHDA, CDR2 SQIVND (reference sequence). The CDR3 loop spans 15 amino acids. CDR3 loop: CASSIGSRVNQPQHF. DNA for the CDR3: TGTGCCAGTAGTATTGGTAGCAGGGTCAATCAGCCCCAGCATTTT.

This clone was seen a single time. CDR3 DNA sequence: TGTGCCAGCAGCTTAGACGGGTTCTATGGCTACACCTTC. It translates to CASSLDGFYGYTF. The chain carries TRBV7-9 and TRBJ1-2; D is unresolved. This CDR3 region has 13 residues. Looked up from germline, CDR1 is SEHNR and CDR2 is FQNEAQ (reference sequence). Trimming left V 1 base short and J 4 bases short, with 7 bases between.

The chain has TRBV14 and TRBJ1-6, with 7 bases fitting TRBD1. The CDR3 contains 15 residues. Germline V CDR1 and CDR2: SGHDN, FVKESK. J gave up 6 bases and V 4 bases, and 6 bases lay outside the gene matches. The chain's CDR3 is CASSPQGIANSPLHF. The CDR3 DNA reads as TGTGCCAGCAGCCCACAGGGGATCGCTAATTCACCCCTCCACTTT.

This clone was seen a single time. The V call is TRBV2, the J call TRBJ1-5; D is ambiguous. This CDR3 has 14 amino acids. The ends were cut back, 11 bases at V and 0 bases at J, with 14 bases in the middle. Germline V gene sequence: CDR1 SNHLY, CDR2 FYNNEI. The CDR3, as DNA: TGTGCCGCACGAGGCACCGATAGCAATCAGCCCCAGCATTTT. As protein: CAARGTDSNQPQHF.

This chain connects TRBV3-1 (or the pseudogene TRBV3-2) to TRBJ1-3; 7 nucleotides align to TRBD1. The V gene's germline CDR1 is LGHDT and CDR2 YNNKEL (reference sequence). This CDR3 has 16 amino acids. V lost 4 bases to trimming and J lost 0 bases; unmatched junction nucleotides: 6. This CDR3 is CASSRDSHSSGNTIYF. The CDR3 DNA follows: TGTGCCAGCAGCCGGGACAGCCATTCCTCTGGAAACACCATATATTTT.

This clone has a single count. CDR3 in DNA: TGTGCCAGCAGCTTCAGTAGCGGGAGTGGCGAGCAGTTCTTC. It is translated as CASSFSSGSGEQFF. The chain uses TRBV7-2 and TRBJ2-1, with 9 nucleotides matching TRBD2. The junction had 7 bases not matched to a gene; V was cut back by 3 bases and J by 10 bases. From germline, CDR1 is SGHTA and CDR2 FQGNSA. The CDR3 sequence is 14 residues long.

The rearrangement joins TRBV2 to TRBJ2-7, with 8 bases identical to TRBD2. Germline CDR1 SNHLY, CDR2 FYNNEI. The CDR3 is 14 residues long. Trimming took 4 bases from V and 3 from J; bases not matched to a gene: 5. The CDR3 DNA sequence: TGTGCCAGCAGTGGAACTAGCGGATACTACGAGCAGTACTTC. It codes for CASSGTSGYYEQYF.

This chain links TRBV11-1 with TRBJ2-3; D uncertain. The CDR3 runs to 15 residues. CDR1 and CDR2 from the germline V gene are SGHAT and FQDESV (reference sequence). The germline V and J ends were trimmed by 2 bases and 3 bases, with 12 bases remaining between them. CDR3 nucleotides: TGTGCCAGCAGCTTAACCGCTTACGGGACAGATACGCAGTATTTT. The encoded protein is CASSLTAYGTDTQYF.

The chain carries TRBV6-1 and TRBJ1-2; D gene unclear. Trimming stripped 1 base from V and 0 bases from J, with 6 bases between. The germline gives CDR1 MNHNS, CDR2 SASEGT. This CDR3 region has 14 residues. The CDR3 DNA reads as TGTGCCAGCAGTGAAGGTCAGACTAACTATGGCTACACCTTC. Translating it yields CASSEGQTNYGYTF.

This clone has a single count. The chain has TRBV18 and TRBJ1-2; possibly TRBD1 for D (6 bases). There are 14 residues in the CDR3. CDR1 is KGHSH, CDR2 LQKENI, per germline. Trimming took off 3 bases at V and 8 bases at J, with 16 bases between the two ends. The CDR3 here is CASSPTGQRRGYTF. CDR3 coding DNA: TGTGCCAGCTCACCGACCGGACAGCGGAGGGGCTACACCTTC.

The chain joins TRBV5-1 to TRBJ2-7, with 8 bases identical to TRBD1. After removal of 2 bases from V and 0 bases from J, the junction contained 1 base not matched to a gene. Germline V gives CDR1 SGHRS, CDR2 YFSETQ. The CDR3 covers 14 residues. CDR3 DNA sequence: TGCGCCAGCAGCTTCGGGACAGGCTCCTACGAGCAGTACTTC. It codes for CASSFGTGSYEQYF.

The chain links TRBV19 to TRBJ2-7; 13 bases align to TRBD2. Per germline, CDR1 LNHDA and CDR2 SQIVND (reference sequence). CDR3 length: 16 residues. V lost 5 bases to trimming and J lost 4 bases; unmatched junction nucleotides: 8. The CDR3 reads CASSAWTSGRRYEQYF. DNA of the CDR3: TGTGCCAGTAGTGCTTGGACTAGCGGGAGAAGGTACGAGCAGTACTTC.

The count of this clone is one. The rearrangement joins TRBV2 to TRBJ1-5; tentatively, D is TRBD1 (6 bases). V was shortened by 6 bases and J by 4 bases, with 16 bases between the two germline ends. CDR1 and CDR2 (germline): SNHLY, FYNNEI. The CDR3 is 15 amino acids. The CDR3 region has the DNA TGTGCCAGCAGCTTTTATCTTACAGGGAATCAGCCCCAGCATTTT. Translated: CASSFYLTGNQPQHF.

The gene calls are TRBV29-1 and TRBJ1-2, with D hard to call. The germline V and J ends were trimmed by 4 bases and 8 bases, with 11 bases remaining between them. Germline lookup yields CDR1 SQVTM and CDR2 ANQGSEA. The CDR3 contains 11 residues. CDR3 protein: CSVVSGRGYTF. CDR3 sequence (DNA): TGCAGCGTTGTATCTGGGAGGGGCTACACCTTC. Supplemented by reference TRBV29-1 and TRBJ1-2, the full variable domain reads SAVISQKPSRDICQRGTSLTIQCQVDSQVTMMFWYRQQPGQSLTLIATANQGSEATYESGFVIDKFPISRPNLTFSTLTVSNMSPEDSSIYLCSVVSGRGYTFGSGTRLTVV.

The chain couples TRBV4-2 to TRBJ2-1; 10 nucleotides agree with TRBD2. Germline CDR1 is LGHNA and CDR2 is YNFKEQ. J was trimmed by 9 bases and V by 0 bases; bases with no gene match: 8. The CDR3 has 16 amino acids. The CDR3 protein is CASSQDGLAGDSEQFF. CDR3 nucleotides: TGTGCCAGCAGCCAAGATGGCCTAGCGGGAGACTCTGAGCAGTTCTTC.

The chain combines TRBV6-6 with TRBJ1-2; maybe TRBD1 (6 bases). The germline gives CDR1 MNHNY, CDR2 SVGAGI (reference sequence). Trimming took 3 bases from V and 2 from J, leaving 10 bases between them. CDR3 length: 14 amino acids. The CDR3 DNA is TGTGCCAGCAGTTATGGGGGCCGAAACTATGGCTACACCTTC. This codes for CASSYGGRNYGYTF.

The CDR3 region has the DNA TGTGCCTGCCTTAGACGGGGTTTGAACACTGAAGCTTTCTTT. This sequence encodes CACLRRGLNTEAFF. The J gene is TRBJ1-1, the V gene TRBV30; unclear D gene. This CDR3 comprises 14 residues. Looked up from germline, CDR1 is GTSNPN and CDR2 is SVGIG (reference sequence). Between the trimmed V and J ends, which lost 6 bases and 0 bases, there was a span of 14 bases.

As for this clone: Other DNA variants within this sample encode the same CDR3. The CDR3 bases are TGTGCCTGGAGTACCGGGTGGAACACTGAAGCTTTCTTT. Its translation: CAWSTGWNTEAFF. The chain combines TRBV30 with TRBJ1-1; D is undetermined. V was shortened by 2 bases and J by 1 base, with 8 bases between the two germline ends. In germline, CDR1 is GTSNPN, CDR2 SVGIG (reference sequence). The CDR3 is 13 residues long.

The chain couples TRBV5-1 to TRBJ1-6; 9 bases match TRBD1. The V gene's germline CDR1 is SGHRS and CDR2 YFSETQ. V trimming: 4 bases; J trimming: 6 bases; junction bases outside the gene matches: 5. The CDR3 loop spans 15 amino acids. The CDR3 nucleotides read TGCGCCAGCAGCGAGACAGGGGGGCTTAATTCACCCCTCCACTTT. It yields the protein CASSETGGLNSPLHF. Combining the CDR3 with reference TRBV5-1 and TRBJ1-6 gives the whole variable domain KAGVTQTPRYLIKTRGQQVTLSCSPISGHRSVSWYQQTPGQGLQFLFEYFSETQRNKGNFPGRFSGRQFSNSRSEMNVSTLELGDSALYLCASSETGGLNSPLHFGNGTRLTVT.

The chain links TRBV30 to TRBJ1-2; 7 bases are shared with TRBD1. The V segment lost 5 bases and the J segment 3 bases; nucleotides outside the gene matches: 9. CDR1 and CDR2 (germline): GTSNPN, SVGIG (reference sequence). This CDR3 has 14 residues. The CDR3 DNA follows: TGTGCCTGGGCCGGACAGGCGTTTTACTATGGCTACACCTTC. Translated: CAWAGQAFYYGYTF.

In the case of this clone: Other nucleotide sequences in the sample specify the same CDR3. This chain uses TRBV9 with TRBJ2-7; no firm D call. Trimming pared 3 bases from V and 2 bases from J, leaving 3 bases between. The CDR3 has 11 residues. In germline, CDR1 is SGDLS, CDR2 YYNGEE. The DNA of the CDR3 is TGTGCCAGCAGCGATACCTACGAGCAGTACTTC. As protein: CASSDTYEQYF.

The chain carries TRBV19 and TRBJ2-5; 13 bases are shared with TRBD2. J lost 2 bases, V lost 6 bases, and 3 bases had no gene match. CDR3 length equals 15 residues. From germline, CDR1 is LNHDA and CDR2 SQIVND (reference sequence). This CDR3 reads CASRGLAGLQETQYF. DNA of the CDR3: TGTGCCAGTAGGGGACTAGCGGGATTACAAGAGACCCAGTACTTC.

The chain combines TRBV11-2 with TRBJ2-3, with TRBD2 identical over 12 bases. V dropped 1 base and J dropped 0; count of bases not matched to a gene: 8. From germline, CDR1 is SGHAT and CDR2 FQNNGV. This CDR3 is built from 19 residues. Written as DNA, the CDR3 is TGTGCCAGCAGCTTAGCTTACGGTCTAGCGGGAGGGAGCACAGATACGCAGTATTTT. It is translated as CASSLAYGLAGGSTDTQYF.

The J gene is TRBJ2-1, the V gene TRBV7-2; 10 nucleotides line up with TRBD1. This CDR3 is 15 amino acids long. The germline V gene has CDR1 SGHTA and CDR2 FQGNSA. V gave up 4 bases and J gave up 10 bases; unmatched junction bases: 10. The DNA for the CDR3 is TGTGCCAGCAGCTCTCCGGGACAGGGGATAGGGGAGCAGTTCTTC. Translation gives CASSSPGQGIGEQFF. The full variable domain, with the rest looked up from reference TRBV7-2 and TRBJ2-1, is GAGVSQSPSNKVTEKGKDVELRCDPISGHTALYWYRQSLGQGLEFLIYFQGNSAPDKSGLPSDRFSAERTGGSVSTLTIQRTQQEDSAVYLCASSSPGQGIGEQFFGPGTRLTVL.

V is TRBV11-2 and J is TRBJ1-1; D remains ambiguous. The CDR3 runs to 14 residues. V gave up 1 base and J gave up 3 bases, with 9 bases separating them. CDR1 and CDR2 (germline): SGHAT, FQNNGV. CDR3 bases: TGTGCCAGCAGCTTAGCCAGAATTGACACTGAAGCTTTCTTT. It yields the protein CASSLARIDTEAFF.